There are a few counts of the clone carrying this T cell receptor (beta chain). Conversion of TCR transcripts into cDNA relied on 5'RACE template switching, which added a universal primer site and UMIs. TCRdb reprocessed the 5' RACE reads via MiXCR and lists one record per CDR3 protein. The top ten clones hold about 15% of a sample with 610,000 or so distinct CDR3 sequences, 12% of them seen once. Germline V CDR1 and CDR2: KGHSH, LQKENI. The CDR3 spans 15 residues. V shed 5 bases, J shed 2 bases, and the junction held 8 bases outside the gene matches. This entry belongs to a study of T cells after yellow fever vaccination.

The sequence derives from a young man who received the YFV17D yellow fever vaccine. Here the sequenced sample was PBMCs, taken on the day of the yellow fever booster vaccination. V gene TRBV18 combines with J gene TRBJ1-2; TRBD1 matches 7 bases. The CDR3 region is CASSTSTGQNYGYTF. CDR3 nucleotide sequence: TGTGCCAGCTCAACTTCGACAGGGCAAAACTATGGCTACACCTTC.